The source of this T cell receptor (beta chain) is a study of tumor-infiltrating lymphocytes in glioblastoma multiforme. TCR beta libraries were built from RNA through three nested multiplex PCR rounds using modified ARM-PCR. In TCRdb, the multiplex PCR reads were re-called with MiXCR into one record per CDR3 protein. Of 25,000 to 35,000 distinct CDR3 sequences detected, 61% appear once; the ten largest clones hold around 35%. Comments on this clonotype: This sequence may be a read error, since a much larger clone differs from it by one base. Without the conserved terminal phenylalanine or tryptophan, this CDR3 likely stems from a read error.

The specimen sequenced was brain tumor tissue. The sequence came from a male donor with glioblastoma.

CDR3 DNA sequence: TGCGCCAGCAGGGTTGACGGGGACACCGGGGAGCTGTTTCTT. It codes for CASRVDGDTGELFL. J is TRBJ2-2 and V is TRBV5-1; D possibly corresponds to TRBD2 (5 bases). The germline CDR1 and CDR2 sequences are SGHRS and YFSETQ. V dropped 5 bases and J dropped 3 bases, with 11 bases sitting between them. CDR3 length: 14 residues.